This TCR beta chain emerged from a study of response to subunit inactivated influenza vaccine. Study outcomes and limitations: It was suggested by the authors that few new T cells are recruited by each seasonal influenza vaccination.

The CDR3 has 13 residues. In the case of this clonotype: Its target is unknown. At one boundary the junction diverges from the germline segment, which might be a read error.

TCRdb used MiXCR to reprocess the RT-PCR reads, holding one entry per CDR3 protein. The sample holds about half a million distinct CDR3 sequences, about 10% seen once. The sequence came from a man in his fifties who received an inactivated influenza vaccine. The sample was PBMCs from blood, taken roughly 47 days after vaccination. The V and J genes are TRBV12-3 or TRBV12-4 and TRBJ1-2, with D perhaps TRBD1 (5 bases). CDR3 loop: CASSSGKDYDYTF. DNA for the CDR3: TGTGCCAGCAGCTCAGGGAAGGATTATGACTACACCTTC.